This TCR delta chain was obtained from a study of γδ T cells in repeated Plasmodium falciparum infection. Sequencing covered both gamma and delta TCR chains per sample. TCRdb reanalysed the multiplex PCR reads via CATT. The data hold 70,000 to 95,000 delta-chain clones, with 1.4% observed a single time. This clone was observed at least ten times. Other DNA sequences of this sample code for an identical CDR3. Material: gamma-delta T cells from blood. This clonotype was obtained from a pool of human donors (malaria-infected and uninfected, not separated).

CDR3 sequence reads: CALGELPLVLPSVLGRYTDKLIF. CDR3 DNA: TGTGCTCTTGGGGAACTACCCCTCGTCCTTCCTAGTGTACTGGGGCGGTACACCGATAAACTCATCTTT. The genes are TRDV1 and TRDJ1; D possibly corresponds to TRDD2 (8 bases). Trimming cost V 0 bases and J 0 bases, with 32 bases left between them. The CDR3 is made up of 23 amino acids. Germline V gene sequence: CDR1 TSWWSYY, CDR2 QGS.